These T cell receptor beta chains were read from a single sample in a study of blood T cell repertoires in COVID-19. Generated by immunoSEQ multiplex PCR, the TCRdb table keeps only in-frame clones and is missing some. Among under 300,000 clones, 82% were seen once, and the ten largest hold roughly 3.4%. Sequenced material: peripheral blood. The receptors shown here come from a woman aged 18-29 years with acute or convalescent COVID-19. CDR3s include the opening cysteine and the closing phenylalanine or tryptophan. The D gene is left open where the match is weak. The size of a clone is reported for some rows only, either as once, few or many, or as a class for expanded clones.

>.|.|TRBV19|TRBJ1-2
TGTGCCAGTACGATGGGGCCATCAGGTGGCTACACCTTC
CASTMGPSGGYTF
>.|.|TRBV27|TRBJ2-1
TGTGCCAGCAGCCGTAGCGGAGCCTACAATGAGCAGTTCTTC
CASSRSGAYNEQFF
>.|.|TRBV7-9|TRBJ2-5
TGTGCCAGCAGCCTTCGACCAGGGGAGACCCAGTACTTC
CASSLRPGETQYF
>.|.|TRBV28|TRBJ1-6
TGTGCCAGCACCTCGGGGGGTGGTAATTCACCCCTCCACTTT
CASTSGGGNSPLHF
>TRBD1|.|TRBV2|TRBJ2-1
TGTGCCACCTGGGACAGGTCAAGATCCCAGAACAATGAGCAGTTCTTC
CATWDRSRSQNNEQFF
>.|.|TRBV20-1|TRBJ2-2
TGCAGTGCTAGTAGGGGCATCACCACCGGGGAGCTGTTTTTT
CSASRGITTGELFF
>.|.|TRBV3-1/TRBV3-2|TRBJ1-2
TGTGCCAGCAGCCAAGATTGGGCCAGACAGGCCAACTATGGCTACACCTTC
CASSQDWARQANYGYTF
>TRBD2|.|TRBV28|TRBJ2-5
TGTGCCAGCAGCCCTTTGAGCGGGGGTGGGGAGACCCAGTACTTC
CASSPLSGGGETQYF
>TRBD2|.|TRBV19|TRBJ2-2
TGTGCCAGTAGTATCCTAGCGGGATCCACCGGGGAGCTGTTTTTT
CASSILAGSTGELFF
>TRBD1|.|TRBV7-9|TRBJ2-7
TGTGCCAGCACCCTAGATGGGACAGTTCCCGAGCAGTACTTC
CASTLDGTVPEQYF
>TRBD2|many|TRBV6-4|TRBJ2-3
TGTGCCAGCAGTGACTCTCCGGGAGGGAGCACAGATACGCAGTATTTT
CASSDSPGGSTDTQYF
>.|.|TRBV5-6|TRBJ1-2
TGTGCCAGCAGCTTGGATGTTTGGGTGGGAGCGGCCTATGGCTACACCTTC
CASSLDVWVGAAYGYTF
>TRBD2|.|TRBV3-1/TRBV3-2|TRBJ2-7
TGTGCCAGCAGCCTGTCGAGCGGGAACAACGAGCAGTACTTC
CASSLSSGNNEQYF
>TRBD1|.|TRBV28|TRBJ2-7
TGTGCCAGCAGTCTTACCCGGGACAGCTACGAGCAGTACTTC
CASSLTRDSYEQYF
>TRBD2|.|TRBV19|TRBJ2-7
TGTGCCAGCCCCAACGGGAAGGGGCTAGCGGGAGACTTTTCCTACGAGCAGTACTTC
CASPNGKGLAGDFSYEQYF
>TRBD2|.|TRBV7-6|TRBJ2-1
TGTGCCAGCAGCCCTCGAGGGACTAGCGGGGGTAGTGGCTCCTACAATGAGCAGTTCTTC
CASSPRGTSGGSGSYNEQFF
>TRBD2|once|TRBV3-1/TRBV3-2|TRBJ2-7
TGTGCCAGCAGCCCCGTACTAGCGGGAGGCGAGCAGTACTTC
CASSPVLAGGEQYF
>TRBD1|.|TRBV28|TRBJ2-7
TGTGCCAGCAGTTTATGGGGACAGCTCTACGAGCAGTACTTC
CASSLWGQLYEQYF
>.|.|TRBV2|TRBJ2-2
TGTGCCAGCAGTGATGTCAGGACCGGGGAGCTGTTTTTT
CASSDVRTGELFF
>TRBD1|.|TRBV7-9|TRBJ2-7
TGTGCCAGCAGCCCTCCGGGACAGCCGTACGAGCAGTACTTC
CASSPPGQPYEQYF
>.|.|TRBV6-6|TRBJ2-1
TGTGCCAGCACGATTCCCCCGGTTGAGGAGCAGTTCTTC
CASTIPPVEEQFF
>TRBD2|.|TRBV6-5|TRBJ2-1
TGTGCCAGCAGTTATGTGGCTAGCGGAACCTACAATGAGCAGTTCTTC
CASSYVASGTYNEQFF
>.|.|TRBV5-1|TRBJ2-7
TGCGCCAGCAGCTTGGCCGTAACTCTAGACCCACTCAAAAGGACCTACGAGCAGTACTTC
CASSLAVTLDPLKRTYEQYF
>TRBD2|.|TRBV4-3|TRBJ2-5
TGCGCCAGCAGCCAAGGTATCCTAGCGGTAGAGACCCAGTACTTC
CASSQGILAVETQYF
>TRBD1|.|TRBV28|TRBJ2-3
TGTGCCAGCAGTTTACTCCGGACAGGAGCAGATACGCAGTATTTT
CASSLLRTGADTQYF
>TRBD2|.|TRBV7-3|TRBJ2-5
TGTGCCAGCAGCCCCGGACTAGGTTGGCAAGAGACCCAGTACTTC
CASSPGLGWQETQYF
>.|.|TRBV3-1/TRBV3-2|TRBJ2-3
TGTGCCAGCAGGCCCCGGCCTAGCTATAGCACAGATACGCAGTATTTT
CASRPRPSYSTDTQYF
>.|.|TRBV12-3/TRBV12-4|TRBJ2-7
TGTGCCAGCAGGGGCCAATCCTACGAGCAGTACTTC
CASRGQSYEQYF